Below, 14 T cell receptor beta chains from the same sample are listed, as sequenced in a study of T cell therapy after organ transplantation. The table came from immunoSEQ multiplex PCR; TCRdb's copy has only in-frame clones and leaves some out. The data show approximately 20,000 clones, around 81% seen once. Time point denoted: 4-8 weeks after completion of therapy. Antigen specificity for these receptors is unknown. The specimen was CD8+ T cells from blood, collected after autologous CMV-specific T cell therapy. All receptors derive from a human patient who had received a solid organ transplant and had CMV disease. Some T cells may be transferred from the graft donor.

The rearrangement joins TRBV5-6 to TRBJ1-6, with D possibly TRBD1 on 5 matching bases. Germline assignment: CDR1 SGHDT and CDR2 YYEEEE. The CDR3 covers 15 residues. With 7 bases removed from V and 0 bases from J, the gap between germline ends came to 11 bases. The CDR3 nucleotides are TGTGCCAGCGGACGGGGGAACTCCTATAATTCACCCCTCCACTTT. Translated: CASGRGNSYNSPLHF.

The rearrangement links TRBV9 to TRBJ2-1, with 7 bases aligning to TRBD1. This CDR3 has 15 residues. V was pared by 2 bases and J by 2 bases, with 4 bases of the junction left unmatched. Looked up from germline, CDR1 is SGDLS and CDR2 is YYNGEE. The CDR3 nucleotides are TGTGCCAGCAGCGTTACAGGGGCCACCTACAATGAGCAGTTCTTC. Protein sequence: CASSVTGATYNEQFF.

The CDR3 region is CASRGQAYGYTF. The CDR3 DNA follows: TGTGCCAGCAGGGGACAGGCGTATGGCTACACCTTC. This chain joins TRBV5-6 and TRBJ1-2; 8 bases fit TRBD1. Per the germline V gene, CDR1 is SGHDT and CDR2 is YYEEEE. The CDR3 covers 12 residues. V lost 5 bases and J lost 5; bases outside the gene matches: 2.

The gene calls are TRBV7-9 and TRBJ1-3; D ambiguous. The CDR3 is 16 amino acids. V shed 5 bases and J shed 0 bases, with 14 bases lying between them. Germline V CDR1 and CDR2: SEHNR, FQNEAQ (reference sequence). In DNA form, the CDR3 reads TGTGCCAGCAGCCCACGCGGCAGGCCCTCTGGAAACACCATATATTTT. It translates to CASSPRGRPSGNTIYF. The variable domain in full, with the rest retrieved from reference TRBV7-9 and TRBJ1-3, is DTGVSQNPRHKITKRGQNVTFRCDPISEHNRLYWYRQTLGQGPEFLTYFQNEAQLEKSRLLSDRFSAERPKGSFSTLEIQRTEQGDSAMYLCASSPRGRPSGNTIYFGEGSWLTVV.

The genes are TRBV5-1 and TRBJ1-1, with D perhaps TRBD1 (5 bases). This CDR3 spans 15 amino acids. Germline V CDR1 and CDR2: SGHRS, YFSETQ. Trimming cost V 3 bases and J 3 bases, with 15 bases left between them. CDR3 in amino acids: CASSSGLKRYTEAFF. The CDR3, as DNA: TGCGCCAGCAGCTCAGGGTTAAAGCGGTACACTGAAGCTTTCTTT.

V is TRBV11-2 and J is TRBJ2-1; D is unresolved. The CDR3 is 15 amino acids. The V and J ends lost 4 bases and 0 bases respectively, with 10 bases between them. Germline V gives CDR1 SGHAT, CDR2 FQNNGV. The CDR3 loop is CASSSSPPSYNEQFF. CDR3 DNA: TGTGCCAGCAGCTCCTCCCCGCCCTCCTACAATGAGCAGTTCTTC. The variable domain in full, completed from reference TRBV11-2 and TRBJ2-1, reads EAGVAQSPRYKIIEKRQSVAFWCNPISGHATLYWYQQILGQGPKLLIQFQNNGVVDDSQLPKDRFSAERLKGVDSTLKIQPAKLEDSAVYLCASSSSPPSYNEQFFGPGTRLTVL.

This chain joins TRBV6-5 and TRBJ2-1; D not certain. V dropped 2 bases and J dropped 6 bases, with 11 bases sitting between them. This CDR3 is 14 amino acids long. The V gene's germline CDR1 is MNHEY and CDR2 SVGAGI. CDR3 in DNA: TGTGCCAGCAGTTACGCCCGAGAGAGCAATGAGCAGTTCTTC. Residues: CASSYARESNEQFF.

This clone occurred once. This chain uses TRBV19 with TRBJ2-3, with 11 bases fitting TRBD2. The J segment lost 2 bases and the V segment lost 5 bases, leaving 6 bases of the junction unmatched. CDR1 and CDR2 (germline): LNHDA, SQIVND (reference sequence). The CDR3 extends over 16 amino acids. The CDR3 nucleotides are TGTGCCAGTAGTTCCGGACTAGCGGGTACCACAGATACGCAGTATTTT. It specifies CASSSGLAGTTDTQYF. The variable domain in full, completed from reference TRBV19 and TRBJ2-3, reads DGGITQSPKYLFRKEGQNVTLSCEQNLNHDAMYWYRQDPGQGLRLIYYSQIVNDFQKGDIAEGYSVSREKKESFPLTVTSAQKNPTAFYLCASSSGLAGTTDTQYFGPGTRLTVL.

CDR3 sequence reads: CASSHPLESWQYF. DNA for the CDR3: TGTGCCAGCAGCCATCCCCTGGAGTCTTGGCAGTACTTC. The V gene is TRBV14, the J gene TRBJ2-7, with D uncertain. The germline V gene has CDR1 SGHDN and CDR2 FVKESK. V lost 3 bases and J lost 9, with 15 bases in between. CDR3 size: 13 residues.

The V and J genes are TRBV19 and TRBJ1-2; D perhaps matches TRBD1 (6 bases). V dropped 10 bases and J dropped 4 bases, with 16 bases sitting between them. Germline V lookup: CDR1 LNHDA, CDR2 SQIVND (reference sequence). The CDR3 contains 13 residues. CDR3 bases: TGTGCCACCCGCTTTCAGGGGACCTATGGCTACACCTTC. Its translation is CATRFQGTYGYTF.

The gene calls are TRBV27 and TRBJ1-2, with 9 positions matching TRBD1. V lost 8 bases and J lost 2; bases outside the gene matches: 9. This CDR3 has 15 residues. The germline V gene encodes CDR1 MNHEY and CDR2 SMNVEV (reference sequence). CDR3 coding DNA: TGTGCCAGCCGCCCTTACAGGGGGCTCAACTATGGCTACACCTTC. This translates into CASRPYRGLNYGYTF.

This clone was picked up one time. The chain joins TRBV7-2 to TRBJ1-5; possibly TRBD1 for D (5 bases). V lost 5 bases to trimming and J lost 6 bases, with 14 bases between them. The CDR3 loop spans 14 amino acids. The germline V gene has CDR1 SGHTA and CDR2 FQGNSA. The CDR3 nucleotides read TGTGCCAGCAGCCGAACAGGAGGAGGTCAGCCCCAGCATTTT. Residues: CASSRTGGGQPQHF.

The V gene is TRBV5-6, the J gene TRBJ1-2; possibly TRBD1 for D (5 bases). V dropped 6 bases and J dropped 8 bases, with 20 bases sitting between them. The CDR3 is 14 residues long. Germline CDR1 reads SGHDT; CDR2 reads YYEEEE. CDR3 amino acids: CASINQGFLEGYTF. The CDR3 region has the DNA TGTGCCAGCATCAACCAGGGTTTTCTGGAAGGCTACACCTTC.

This chain uses TRBV2 with TRBJ2-3; TRBD2 matches at 7 bases. This CDR3 spans 16 amino acids. V trimming: 1 base; J trimming: 2 bases; junction bases outside the gene matches: 6. Germline loops: CDR1 SNHLY, CDR2 FYNNEI. This chain's CDR3 is CASSEGFGGTTDTQYF. The CDR3 DNA reads as TGTGCCAGCAGTGAAGGTTTCGGGGGGACCACAGATACGCAGTATTTT.